This record covers a single T cell receptor (beta chain). What the library attached to individual cDNA molecules were unique molecular identifiers. As originally analysed: Sampled TCR counts reached a median of approximately 93,000 per sample, with values ranging from about 20,000 to 750,000. TCRdb re-derived calls from the RACE reads in MiXCR, one entry per CDR3 protein. TCRdb's processing, not the authors' own work, is the source of the V and J calls. This sample yields about 380,000 distinct CDR3 sequences, of which more than 4.5% are seen a single time; approximately 2.5% belongs to the top ten. The data were obtained in a study of human T cells and chemical hapten exposure. At the level of the study: DPC 0.01% went on the upper back by patch test, with reading at 6 days. How much TCR each sample yielded varied, mostly because pooled library volumes differed slightly.

Time point defined: patch test 1, 2 weeks after DPC sensitization. Specified treatment: therapeutic diphenylcyclopropenone sensitization with weekly scalp DPC. The CDR3 is made up of 14 amino acids. V lost 6 bases, J lost 8 bases, and 11 bases stayed unmatched. The germline CDR1 and CDR2 sequences are SEHNR and FQNEAQ (reference sequence). This chain uses TRBV7-9 with TRBJ1-2; 8 positions match TRBD1. The receptor was isolated from a woman in her forties or fifties with alopecia areata. Some clones in this sample may be carry-over from other donors' samples. The sequences come from whole blood, collected in connection with sensitization to the hapten diphenylcyclopropenone (DPC). CDR3 loop: CASRQGRTGNGYTF. The CDR3 region has the DNA TGTGCCAGCAGGCAAGGGCGGACAGGGAACGGCTACACCTTC.